The 18 T cell receptor beta chains given below trace back to one sample, sequenced in a study of CD8 T cells in ankylosing spondylitis. TCRdb re-called the 5' RACE reads through MiXCR, storing one row per CDR3 protein. The table includes 700,000 or so distinct CDR3 sequences, around 20% detected once. These receptors have no identified antigens. Overall study results and limits: A TCR beta motif of roughly 8 highly homologous variants appeared characteristic of ankylosing spondylitis blood.

Sequencing used blood, either unsorted or a sorted T cell fraction (not recorded which). Receptor source: a male donor with ankylosing spondylitis.

This clonotype has more than one count but fewer than ten. DNA for the CDR3: TGTGCCAGCAGCCCCGGACAGTTTAACTATGGCTACACCTTC. Its translation: CASSPGQFNYGYTF. This rearrangement joins TRBV12-3 or TRBV12-4 to TRBJ1-2, with D maybe TRBD1 (6 bases). CDR3 size: 14 residues. The V and J ends lost 6 bases and 1 base respectively, with 12 bases between them.

This clonotype occurred many times. This rearrangement joins TRBV7-9 to TRBJ2-7, with unresolved D. This CDR3 is built from 14 residues. Germline CDR1 reads SEHNR; CDR2 reads FQNEAQ (reference sequence). V lost 0 bases and J 0 bases, leaving 6 bases between the germline ends. This CDR3 is CASSLATRSYEQYF. In nucleotides, the CDR3 is TGTGCCAGCAGCTTAGCGACACGCTCCTACGAGCAGTACTTC. The variable domain in full, completed from reference TRBV7-9 and TRBJ2-7, reads DTGVSQNPRHKITKRGQNVTFRCDPISEHNRLYWYRQTLGQGPEFLTYFQNEAQLEKSRLLSDRFSAERPKGSFSTLEIQRTEQGDSAMYLCASSLATRSYEQYFGPGTRLTVT.

V and J are TRBV12-3 or TRBV12-4 and TRBJ2-7, with D uncertain. V was shortened by 4 bases and J by 2 bases, with 12 bases between the two germline ends. This CDR3 is 14 amino acids long. Written as DNA, the CDR3 is TGTGCCAGCAGTTCTGGCATCATCCCCTACGAGCAGTACTTC. Protein: CASSSGIIPYEQYF.

This clonotype was counted ten times or more. This sequence joins TRBV20-1 and TRBJ2-2, with 7 positions matching TRBD2. The CDR3 is 15 residues long. Germline CDR1 DFQATT, CDR2 SNEGSKA (reference sequence). V shed 6 bases, J shed 5 bases, and the junction held 12 bases outside the gene matches. The CDR3 sequence: CSAVDRGEMTGELFF. The CDR3 nucleotides are TGCAGTGCCGTAGATCGGGGGGAGATGACCGGGGAGCTGTTTTTT.

The rearrangement uses TRBV11-3 and TRBJ2-2, with D tentatively TRBD1 (8 bases). Germline CDR1 and CDR2: SGHNT and YENEEA. The ends were cut back, 6 bases at V and 1 base at J, with 18 bases in the middle. The CDR3 has 17 residues. CDR3: CASRFGRTGMNTGELFF. The CDR3 DNA is TGTGCCAGCAGATTCGGGAGGACAGGGATGAACACCGGGGAGCTGTTTTTT.

This clonotype was found a few times. The V and J genes are TRBV5-1 and TRBJ2-5; D perhaps matches TRBD1 (5 bases). The length of the CDR3 is 15 residues. From germline, CDR1 is SGHRS and CDR2 YFSETQ. V was cut by 4 bases and J by 4 bases, with 17 bases left in between. The CDR3 DNA follows: TGCGCCAGCAGCCCATACCCACAGGCTGGAGAGACCCAGTACTTC. This gives the protein CASSPYPQAGETQYF.

This chain joins TRBV5-1 and TRBJ2-3; 9 positions match TRBD2. V shed 0 bases and J 4 bases; nucleotides not matched to a gene: 9. CDR3 length equals 17 residues. The germline V gene has CDR1 SGHRS and CDR2 YFSETQ. The DNA for the CDR3 is TGCGCCAGCAGCTTGGCTTTCGCGGGACTAGCTTCAGATACGCAGTATTTT. Translated, it gives CASSLAFAGLASDTQYF.

In this sample, this clonotype turned up a few times. The chain combines TRBV6-1 with TRBJ1-5, with D unclear. The CDR3 is 14 residues long. Looked up from germline, CDR1 is MNHNS and CDR2 is SASEGT. Trimming removed 3 bases at V and 1 base at J, with 7 bases between. The CDR3 loop is CASSEGSSNQPQHF. CDR3 coding DNA: TGTGCCAGCAGTGAGGGTTCGAGCAATCAGCCCCAGCATTTT.

V is TRBV4-1 and J is TRBJ2-7; a weak D match, TRBD1 (7 bases). CDR1 is MGHRA and CDR2 is YSYEKL in the germline V gene. Trimming removed 3 bases at V and 5 bases at J, with 17 bases between. This CDR3 has 15 residues. CDR3 in amino acids: CASSQSPAGGNEQYF. CDR3 coding DNA: TGCGCCAGCAGCCAGAGCCCGGCAGGGGGGAACGAGCAGTACTTC.

The V call is TRBV29-1, the J call TRBJ1-2; a weak D match, TRBD1 (5 bases). The V end lost 4 bases, the J end lost 14 bases, and 20 bases lay between the germline ends. Germline V gene lookup returns CDR1 SQVTM and CDR2 ANQGSEA. CDR3 length: 12 residues. CDR3 bases: TGCAGCGTTGTTGCGGTGGGGGGAGTAAAGACCTTC. Its translation is CSVVAVGGVKTF.

The genes are TRBV7-2 and TRBJ2-1, with 7 bases that match TRBD2. V shed 4 bases and J 5 bases; nucleotides not matched to a gene: 8. The CDR3 spans 15 residues. Germline V lookup: CDR1 SGHTA, CDR2 FQGNSA. The CDR3 sequence is CASSSGLGAHNEQFF. The CDR3 DNA sequence: TGTGCCAGCAGCTCCGGACTAGGAGCCCACAATGAGCAGTTCTTC.

This clonotype turned up a few times. The genes are TRBV29-1 and TRBJ1-1, with TRBD1 matching over 8 bases. J was trimmed by 1 base and V by 3 bases; bases with no gene match: 7. The CDR3 extends over 15 amino acids. The germline V gene has CDR1 SQVTM and CDR2 ANQGSEA. The CDR3 DNA follows: TGCAGCGTTGAGGTCAGGGGGCTACGGAACACTGAAGCTTTCTTT. Amino acids: CSVEVRGLRNTEAFF.

In this sample, this clonotype turned up a few times. The chain is built from TRBV7-9 and TRBJ1-3; unclear D gene. V was pared by 5 bases and J by 4 bases, with 9 bases between. This CDR3 is built from 13 residues. The germline CDR1 and CDR2 sequences are SEHNR and FQNEAQ (reference sequence). The CDR3 sequence: CASSHTLGNTIYF. For the CDR3, the DNA is TGTGCCAGCAGCCATACACTCGGAAACACCATATATTTT.

The genes are TRBV6-5 and TRBJ1-5, with a possible D match to TRBD1 (5 bases). V was shortened by 1 base and J by 6 bases, with 16 bases between the two germline ends. This CDR3 spans 16 amino acids. Germline lookup yields CDR1 MNHEY and CDR2 SVGAGI. CDR3 sequence: CASSYLQGEISQPQHF. Written as DNA, the CDR3 is TGTGCCAGCAGTTACTTGCAGGGCGAGATTAGTCAGCCCCAGCATTTT.

The chain joins TRBV4-2 to TRBJ2-7; a possible D gene is TRBD2 (5 bases). The CDR3 is 15 residues long. Germline CDR1 LGHNA, CDR2 YNFKEQ. V was pared by 0 bases and J by 6 bases, with 15 bases between. The CDR3 nucleotides read TGTGCCAGCAGCCAAGATGTGGCCCGGGCGGGCGAGCAGTACTTC. This encodes CASSQDVARAGEQYF.

The chain couples TRBV5-1 to TRBJ2-2; D is unresolved. Germline V gives CDR1 SGHRS, CDR2 YFSETQ. V was pared by 4 bases and J by 2 bases, with 9 bases between. This CDR3 contains 14 residues. The CDR3 protein is CASSGWSNTGELFF. CDR3 coding DNA: TGCGCCAGCAGCGGGTGGAGTAACACCGGGGAGCTGTTTTTT.

J is TRBJ2-7 and V is TRBV6-5; 8 nucleotides agree with TRBD1. Germline lookup yields CDR1 MNHEY and CDR2 SVGAGI. This CDR3 comprises 15 residues. J was trimmed by 6 bases and V by 2 bases; bases with no gene match: 9. The CDR3 DNA is TGTGCCAGCAGTTACGGTCAGGGGGCAGGGTTCGAGCAGTACTTC. This translates into CASSYGQGAGFEQYF.

This chain uses TRBV20-1 with TRBJ1-1, with 7 nucleotides matching TRBD1. This CDR3 is built from 15 residues. Trimming removed 6 bases from V and 2 bases from J; junction bases left unmatched: 12. The V gene's germline CDR1 is DFQATT and CDR2 SNEGSKA (reference sequence). The DNA of the CDR3 is TGCAGTGCCACGGAGACCGGGACAGCTAACACTGAAGCTTTCTTT. It specifies CSATETGTANTEAFF.